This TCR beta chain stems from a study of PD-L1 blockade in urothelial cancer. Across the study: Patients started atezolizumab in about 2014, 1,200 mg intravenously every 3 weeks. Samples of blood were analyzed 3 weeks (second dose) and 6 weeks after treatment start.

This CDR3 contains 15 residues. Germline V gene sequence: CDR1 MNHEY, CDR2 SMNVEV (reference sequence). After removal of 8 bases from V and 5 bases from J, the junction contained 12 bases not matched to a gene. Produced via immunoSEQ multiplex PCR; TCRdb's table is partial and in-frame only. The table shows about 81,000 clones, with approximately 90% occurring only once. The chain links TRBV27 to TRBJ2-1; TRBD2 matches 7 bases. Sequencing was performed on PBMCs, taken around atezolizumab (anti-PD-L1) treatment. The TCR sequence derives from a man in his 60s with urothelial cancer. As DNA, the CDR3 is TGTGCCAGCCCCCGGTTAGGCCTAGCGGACAATGAGCAGTTCTTC. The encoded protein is CASPRLGLADNEQFF.